Following are 27 T cell receptor beta chains from one sample sequenced in a study of blood T cells in healthy people across ages. A sample-barcoded 5' primer and a J-beta primer mix were used in a second PCR of about 7 to 12 cycles. One entry per CDR3 protein, called by TCRdb with MiXCR from the 5' RACE reads. The sample records approximately 350,000 distinct CDR3 sequences, roughly half being singletons. The sequenced sample was blood. The receptors come from a man in his sixties in good health.

This clonotype was seen at least ten times. The genes are TRBV20-1 and TRBJ2-7; D may be TRBD1 (5 bases). This CDR3 comprises 16 residues. Trimming stripped 0 bases from V and 2 bases from J, with 17 bases between. Germline lookup yields CDR1 DFQATT and CDR2 SNEGSKA (reference sequence). In DNA, the CDR3 is TGCAGTGCTAGAGATAGGGCGCAGGGTATGACCTACGAGCAGTACTTC. Its translation is CSARDRAQGMTYEQYF.

The chain joins TRBV6-2 or TRBV6-3 to TRBJ2-7, with 10 bases identical to TRBD2. CDR1 is MNHEY, CDR2 SVGEGT, per germline. This CDR3 is built from 15 residues. Trimming removed 6 bases from V and 4 bases from J; junction bases left unmatched: 9. The chain's CDR3 is CASSFLAGAQYEQYF. The CDR3 DNA sequence: TGTGCCAGCAGCTTTCTAGCGGGAGCACAATACGAGCAGTACTTC.

With respect to this clonotype: Mismatch with germline at one junction end may stem from a read error. The chain couples TRBV6-2 or TRBV6-3 to TRBJ1-5; 11 bases are a match to TRBD1. Germline V gene data show CDR1 as MNHEY and CDR2 as SVGEGT. The CDR3 runs 17 residues. The CDR3 loop reads CASRPLGTGGHNQPRHF. The CDR3 coding sequence is TGTGCCAGCCGGCCACTCGGGACAGGGGGACACAATCAGCCCCGGCATTTT.

This clonotype was observed at least ten times. The CDR3 sequence: CSARQGANYGYTF. The CDR3 DNA follows: TGCAGTGCTAGACAGGGAGCTAACTATGGCTACACCTTC. V and J are TRBV20-1 and TRBJ1-2, with D tentatively TRBD1 (5 bases). V was trimmed by 2 bases and J by 0 bases, leaving 7 bases between them. This CDR3 contains 13 residues. Germline V gene data show CDR1 as DFQATT and CDR2 as SNEGSKA (reference sequence).

The chain is built from TRBV5-1 and TRBJ2-3; no clear D. The CDR3 is 14 residues long. Trimming left V 4 bases short and J 4 bases short, with 13 bases between. Per germline, CDR1 SGHRS and CDR2 YFSETQ. CDR3 DNA: TGCGCCAGCAGCCGATGGACCAGAGCAGATACGCAGTATTTT. It translates to CASSRWTRADTQYF.

This chain uses TRBV6-6 with TRBJ2-7; maybe TRBD2 (6 bases). The end of the DNA fits TRBJ2-5 better, so the J call may be wrong. CDR3 length: 15 amino acids. The germline CDR1 and CDR2 sequences are MNHNY and SVGAGI (reference sequence). The CDR3 coding sequence is TGTGCCAGCAGTTATTTGGGAGGTTGGGGAGAGACCCAGTACTTC. It specifies CASSYLGGWGETQYF.

Worth noting for this clonotype: Because it lacks the conserved phenylalanine or tryptophan at the end, this CDR3 is likely a read error. Because the CDR3's place on the DNA is in doubt, the DNA is left out and the CDR3 is given as listed by TCRdb. CDR3: CASSPGTGFTDTQYL. V usage is TRBV5-6 and J usage is TRBJ2-3; no check of the table's D call, TRBD1, against the DNA was made. Inclusive of both ends, the CDR3 amounts to 15 amino acids. In germline, CDR1 is SGHDT, CDR2 YYEEEE.

The chain employs TRBV30 and TRBJ1-6; 8 positions agree with TRBD1. The germline V gene has CDR1 GTSNPN and CDR2 SVGIG (reference sequence). This CDR3 region has 15 residues. V was pared by 3 bases and J by 1 base, with 2 bases of the junction left unmatched. This CDR3 reads CAWSDRGSYNSPLHF. CDR3 nucleotides: TGTGCCTGGAGCGACAGGGGATCCTATAATTCACCCCTCCACTTT.

The chain carries TRBV11-2 and TRBJ2-7; tentatively, D is TRBD1 or TRBD2 (5 bases each). V lost 5 bases and J lost 6, with 17 bases in between. The CDR3 has 14 amino acids. Germline-derived CDR1 and CDR2 are SGHAT and FQNNGV. In nucleotides, the CDR3 is TGTGCCAGCAGCCGGGACCCAGTTCCGACCGAGCAGTACTTC. This encodes CASSRDPVPTEQYF.

This clonotype was counted a few times. J is TRBJ2-7 and V is TRBV28; TRBD2 agrees at 7 bases. CDR1 is MDHEN and CDR2 is SYDVKM in the germline V gene. The junction had 8 bases not matched to a gene; V was cut back by 5 bases and J by 7 bases. The CDR3 totals 13 residues. The CDR3 protein is CASSAVRAGEQYF. In DNA, the CDR3 is TGTGCCAGCAGTGCCGTAAGAGCGGGGGAGCAGTACTTC. The complete variable domain, with remaining parts taken from reference TRBV28 and TRBJ2-7, reads DVKVTQSSRYLVKRTGEKVFLECVQDMDHENMFWYRQDPGLGLRLIYFSYDVKMKEKGDIPEGYSVSREKKERFSLILESASTNQTSMYLCASSAVRAGEQYFGPGTRLTVT.

This clonotype was detected only once. The gene calls are TRBV6-1 and TRBJ2-5; D might be TRBD1 (5 bases). CDR1 and CDR2 (germline): MNHNS, SASEGT. Between the trimmed V and J ends, which lost 1 base and 7 bases, there was a span of 10 bases. CDR3 size: 13 residues. CDR3 region: CASSEGQIMTQYF. DNA for the CDR3: TGTGCCAGCAGTGAAGGACAGATTATGACCCAGTACTTC.

This chain uses TRBV1 with TRBJ2-1; the DNA was not used to check the table's D call, TRBD2. TRBV1 is a listed pseudogene. The CDR3 is 16 residues long. The CDR3 region is CTSSQPGLKDYNEQFF. CDR3 nucleotide sequence: TGCACCAGCAGCCAGCCGGGACTCAAGGATTACAATGAGCAGTTCTTC.

The genes are TRBV7-9 and TRBJ2-1; maybe TRBD2 (6 bases). This CDR3 is built from 15 residues. The V and J ends lost 8 bases and 4 bases respectively, with 18 bases between them. Per the germline V gene, CDR1 is SEHNR and CDR2 is FQNEAQ (reference sequence). The CDR3: CASFRTAGSYNEQFF. The CDR3 nucleotides are TGTGCCAGCTTCAGGACGGCGGGAAGTTACAATGAGCAGTTCTTC.

J is TRBJ2-5 and V is TRBV11-2; TRBD2 matches 8 bases. The V and J ends lost 5 bases and 4 bases, in that order; junction bases with no gene match: 9. The germline V gene has CDR1 SGHAT and CDR2 FQNNGV. This CDR3 comprises 15 residues. The DNA for the CDR3 is TGTGCCAGCAGCCCCTTTGGCGGGGGGACAGAGACCCAGTACTTC. Protein sequence: CASSPFGGGTETQYF.

This clonotype was seen a few times. The chain joins TRBV21-1 to TRBJ1-2; TRBD1, the D gene given by the table, was not confirmed from the DNA. TRBV21-1 is annotated as a pseudogene. This CDR3 comprises 14 residues. Written as DNA, the CDR3 is TGTGCCAGCAGCAACCCGGGACAGGCCTATGGCTACACCTTC. Amino acids: CASSNPGQAYGYTF.

The sample holds a few counts of this clonotype. This chain uses TRBV5-1 with TRBJ2-5, with 12 positions matching TRBD1. The end of the DNA aligns better with TRBJ2-7, so the J call may be wrong. Germline V gene sequence: CDR1 SGHRS, CDR2 YFSETQ. The CDR3 length is 15 residues. The CDR3 loop is CASSLGTGGAYEQYF. The CDR3 nucleotides read TGCGCCAGCAGCCTCGGGACAGGGGGCGCCTACGAGCAGTACTTC.

This clonotype has only a few counts. The genes are TRBV18 and TRBJ2-7; maybe TRBD2 (6 bases). Trimming left V 3 bases short and J 3 bases short, with 12 bases between. CDR3 length: 14 residues. The germline gives CDR1 KGHSH, CDR2 LQKENI. CDR3 DNA sequence: TGTGCCAGCTCACCCGGGACTTTGAGCTACGAGCAGTACTTC. It yields the protein CASSPGTLSYEQYF.

This clonotype was picked up a small number of times. This chain's CDR3 is CAISGGQGARYGYTF. The CDR3, as DNA: TGTGCCATCAGTGGGGGACAGGGGGCGAGGTATGGCTACACCTTC. This sequence joins TRBV10-3 and TRBJ1-2; 12 bases are a match to TRBD1. Trimming cost V 4 bases and J 5 bases; bases outside gene matches: 5. Germline values: CDR1 ENHRY, CDR2 SYGVKD. The CDR3 contains 15 residues.

The sample holds many counts of this clonotype. The genes are TRBV12-3 or TRBV12-4 and TRBJ2-1; the D gene is possibly TRBD1 (6 bases). V lost 5 bases to trimming and J lost 0 bases, with 20 bases between them. CDR3 length equals 18 residues. CDR3 DNA: TGTGCCAGCAGTCTCGAGAAGCAGACAGGTCCCTCCTACAATGAGCAGTTCTTC. This codes for CASSLEKQTGPSYNEQFF.

This clonotype was seen ten or more times. The chain has TRBV4-1 and TRBJ2-5, with TRBD2 as a possible D gene (5 bases). Germline CDR1 and CDR2: MGHRA and YSYEKL. This CDR3 comprises 16 residues. Trimming pared 3 bases from V and 5 bases from J, leaving 19 bases between. The CDR3 loop reads CASSQFGTRGMETQYF. The CDR3, as DNA: TGCGCCAGCAGCCAGTTCGGCACGAGAGGGATGGAGACCCAGTACTTC.

This clonotype was picked up many times. This sequence joins TRBV6-6 and TRBJ2-3; D might be TRBD2 (7 bases). The CDR3 runs 15 residues. Germline V gives CDR1 MNHNY, CDR2 SVGAGI (reference sequence). V lost 1 base, J lost 4 bases, and 12 bases lay in between. CDR3 sequence (DNA): TGTGCCAGCAGTTACTTGGGGGCGGGAGCAGATACGCAGTATTTT. This sequence encodes CASSYLGAGADTQYF.

This chain links TRBV6-2 or TRBV6-3 with TRBJ2-5, with D unclear. V was clipped by 6 bases and J by 11 bases, with 19 bases between them. This CDR3 contains 13 residues. Germline CDR1 MNHEY, CDR2 SVGEGT. This CDR3 reads CASSPTRPHEQYF. The DNA for the CDR3 is TGTGCCAGCAGCCCTACAAGACCCCATGAGCAGTACTTC.

CDR3 in amino acids: CASRLGGVGFF. For the CDR3, the DNA is TGTGCCAGCAGGCTCGGGGGGGTAGGGTTCTTC. The chain is built from TRBV28 and TRBJ2-1; 8 nucleotides align to TRBD2. Germline CDR1 is MDHEN and CDR2 is SYDVKM. With 6 bases clipped from V and 15 bases from J, the junction kept 7 bases outside the gene matches. This CDR3 has 11 amino acids.

In this sample, this clonotype turned up many times. The gene calls are TRBV20-1 and TRBJ2-1; TRBD1 is a possible D gene (6 bases). This CDR3 has 10 residues. The V gene lost 8 bases and the J gene lost 4 bases, with 6 bases spanning the gap. Germline V gives CDR1 DFQATT, CDR2 SNEGSKA (reference sequence). The CDR3 nucleotides are TGCAGTACAGGGTACAATGAGCAGTTCTTC. Residues: CSTGYNEQFF.

This clonotype was observed at least ten times. This chain uses TRBV6-2 or TRBV6-3 with TRBJ2-7; unclear D gene. The CDR3 extends over 12 amino acids. The germline gives CDR1 MNHEY, CDR2 SVGEGT. V lost 7 bases to trimming and J lost 2 bases, with 9 bases between them. The CDR3 bases are TGTGCCAGCATGAGGCAGCCCTACGAGCAGTACTTC. Its protein is CASMRQPYEQYF.

This clonotype was found a few times. V gene TRBV7-2 combines with J gene TRBJ2-5; 8 bases map to TRBD2. CDR1 and CDR2 from the germline V gene are SGHTA and FQGNSA. CDR3 size: 14 residues. Losses at the gene ends were 6 bases for V and 5 bases for J; bases not matched to a gene: 8. The CDR3 coding sequence is TGTGCCAGCAGTATCGGGGGGGGTGTGGAGACCCAGTACTTC. It translates to CASSIGGGVETQYF.

The V gene is TRBV6-1, the J gene TRBJ1-1; TRBD1 matches at 9 bases. The CDR3 is made up of 14 amino acids. Trimming at V came to 2 bases and at J to 5 bases, leaving 3 bases not matched to a gene. Germline CDR1 is MNHNS and CDR2 is SASEGT. DNA for the CDR3: TGTGCCAGCAGTGAAAGGACAGGGGAAACTGAAGCTTTCTTT. Amino acid sequence: CASSERTGETEAFF.